This TCR beta chain was observed in a study of shared clonotypes between healthy human individuals. Partitioning of CD4+ cells yielded a CD45RA+ naive subset and a CD45RA-negative memory subset. Comment on this clone: The same CDR3 is also encoded by other DNA sequences in this sample.

Under the authors' procedure: ImmunoSEQ junction-only sequences lacked quality scores, so their filtering differed. The method was immunoSEQ multiplex PCR; TCRdb's version includes in-frame clones alone and lacks a portion of them. That table furnishes V, J and clone size, whereas the DNA furnished D and trimming. The sample contains millions of clones, more than 85% of which appear only once. Germline V gene data show CDR1 as SGHTA and CDR2 as FQGTGA. There are 14 residues in the CDR3. V was clipped by 2 bases and J by 1 base, with 8 bases between them. This sequence originates from a man younger than 30 in good health. Some clones in this sample may be carry-over from other donors' samples. Input material: naive CD4+ T cells from PBMCs. The sample's subset: CD45RA+ positively selected. The V and J genes are TRBV7-3 and TRBJ1-1; D unresolved. This chain's CDR3 is CASSLGGTNTEAFF. DNA for the CDR3: TGTGCCAGCAGCTTAGGTGGTACGAACACTGAAGCTTTCTTT.